Shown below are 7 T cell receptor beta chains from a single sample sequenced in a study of beta chain features in type 1 diabetes. The isolated RNA, all of it, was reverse transcribed, so expressed TCRB transcripts were what got sequenced. TCRdb's copy holds only in-frame clones and misses some; the assay was immunoSEQ multiplex PCR. Among about 160,000 clones listed, more than 60% were seen once. The antigens for these receptors are not known. Study-wide results and caveats: The study found moderately but significantly shorter TCRB CDR3s in all four CD4+ subsets of Type 1 diabetes patients.

Sequencing used naive CD4+ T cells from blood. The receptor set was obtained from a man aged 25-40 years with type 1 diabetes.

The chain uses TRBV9 and TRBJ2-1, with TRBD2 matching over 7 bases. The germline CDR1 and CDR2 sequences are SGDLS and YYNGEE. The J segment lost 6 bases and the V segment lost 4 bases, leaving 7 bases of the junction unmatched. The CDR3 extends over 14 amino acids. The CDR3 reads CASSKSGAINEQFF. Written as DNA, the CDR3 is TGTGCCAGCAGCAAGAGCGGGGCGATCAATGAGCAGTTCTTC.

V usage is TRBV7-9 and J usage is TRBJ2-5; 8 bases are a match to TRBD1. The CDR3 runs 15 residues. Unmatched junction bases numbered 2, after V lost 1 base and J lost 1 base. Germline lookup yields CDR1 SEHNR and CDR2 FQNEAQ (reference sequence). This CDR3 is CASSLEGQGQETQYF. The DNA for the CDR3 is TGTGCCAGCAGCTTAGAAGGACAGGGCCAAGAGACCCAGTACTTC.

The chain carries TRBV30 and TRBJ1-6; TRBD1 matches at 7 bases. Germline V gene data show CDR1 as GTSNPN and CDR2 as SVGIG (reference sequence). The CDR3 has 17 residues. Trimming removed 3 bases from V and 7 bases from J; junction bases left unmatched: 15. CDR3 coding DNA: TGTGCCTGGAGATCTGACAGGGTCGCCGGCAGAAATTCACCCCTCCACTTT. Translation gives CAWRSDRVAGRNSPLHF.

This clone was counted a few times. The rearrangement links TRBV13 to TRBJ2-5, with 7 nucleotides matching TRBD1. Per germline, CDR1 PRHDT and CDR2 FYEKMQ (reference sequence). J lost 9 bases, V lost 5 bases, and 12 bases had no gene match. CDR3 size: 14 residues. The CDR3 DNA sequence: TGTGCCAGCAGCCCCCGGGCCAGTCAGGGGGCCCAGTACTTC. It codes for CASSPRASQGAQYF.

This clone was seen a few times. The DNA for the CDR3 is TGCAGCGTCGAGACGGGACAGTGGATCTATGGCTACACCTTC. As protein: CSVETGQWIYGYTF. The chain employs TRBV29-1 and TRBJ1-2; TRBD1 matches 7 bases. V trimming: 6 bases; J trimming: 4 bases; junction bases outside the gene matches: 11. Germline CDR1 reads SQVTM; CDR2 reads ANQGSEA. The CDR3 extends over 14 amino acids. The full variable domain, completed using reference TRBV29-1 and TRBJ1-2, is SAVISQKPSRDICQRGTSLTIQCQVDSQVTMMFWYRQQPGQSLTLIATANQGSEATYESGFVIDKFPISRPNLTFSTLTVSNMSPEDSSIYLCSVETGQWIYGYTFGSGTRLTVV.

The J gene is TRBJ1-2, the V gene TRBV18, with TRBD1 matching over 8 bases. The germline CDR1 and CDR2 sequences are KGHSH and LQKENI. J lost 4 bases, V lost 3 bases, and 7 bases had no gene match. The CDR3 is 15 amino acids. CDR3 region: CASSPGTGDLYGYTF. The CDR3 DNA sequence: TGTGCCAGCTCACCGGGGACAGGAGACCTCTATGGCTACACCTTC.

This chain uses TRBV7-6 with TRBJ2-7, with D perhaps assigned TRBD1 or TRBD2 (6 bases each). This CDR3 is built from 16 residues. Germline V gene lookup returns CDR1 SGHVS and CDR2 FNYEAQ. Trimming pared 5 bases from V and 0 bases from J, leaving 17 bases between. CDR3 amino acids: CASSGTRGLNSYEQYF. In DNA, the CDR3 is TGTGCCAGCAGCGGTACACGGGGGCTGAACTCCTACGAGCAGTACTTC.